A single sample is the source of the 8 T cell receptor beta chains below, sequenced in a study of T cell repertoires in cytomegalovirus infection. Antigens of these TCRs are unknown. TCRdb ran MiXCR on the reads and lists one entry per CDR3 protein. Among roughly 340,000 distinct CDR3 sequences listed, approximately 32% were seen once. The input for sequencing was cultured PBMCs, taken from culture after CMV antigen stimulation. These receptors originate from a human donor in good health (CMV status not recorded). Some clones in this sample may be carry-over from other donors' samples.

This chain's CDR3 is CASSPERSEQYF. The CDR3 DNA is TGTGCCAGCAGCCCGGAGCGCTCCGAGCAGTACTTC. The chain employs TRBV7-6 and TRBJ2-7, with D unclear. CDR1 is SGHVS, CDR2 FNYEAQ, per germline. V was shortened by 5 bases and J by 6 bases, with 11 bases between the two germline ends. CDR3 length: 12 residues.

This clonotype has just a few counts. The chain joins TRBV5-4 to TRBJ2-1; no clear D gene. This CDR3 contains 15 residues. V shed 0 bases and J shed 6 bases, with 13 bases lying between them. Germline V gives CDR1 SGHNT, CDR2 YYREEE (reference sequence). Here the CDR3 reads CASSLGTTKGNEQFF. DNA of the CDR3: TGTGCCAGCAGCTTGGGGACCACCAAGGGCAATGAGCAGTTCTTC. The entire variable domain, with the rest obtained from reference TRBV5-4 and TRBJ2-1, is as follows: ETGVTQSPTHLIKTRGQQVTLRCSSQSGHNTVSWYQQALGQGPQFIFQYYREEENGRGNFPPRFSGLQFPNYSSELNVNALELDDSALYLCASSLGTTKGNEQFFGPGTRLTVL.

This clonotype was observed a few times. J is TRBJ1-2 and V is TRBV6-2 or TRBV6-3, with 8 bases aligning to TRBD1. Germline CDR1 is MNHEY and CDR2 is SVGEGT. The V gene end was trimmed by 0 bases and the J gene end by 2 bases; junction bases not matched to a gene: 2. The CDR3 covers 15 residues. The CDR3 is CASSYSTGGNYGYTF. CDR3 nucleotide sequence: TGTGCCAGCAGTTACTCAACAGGGGGAAACTATGGCTACACCTTC.

This clonotype was picked up a small number of times. This rearrangement joins TRBV20-1 to TRBJ2-1; 14 bases fit TRBD2. The CDR3 extends over 15 amino acids. V shed 6 bases and J 7 bases; nucleotides not matched to a gene: 8. Germline-derived CDR1 and CDR2 are DFQATT and SNEGSKA (reference sequence). CDR3 nucleotides: TGCAGTGCCAAGCACGGGACTAGCGGGAGAAATGAGCAGTTCTTC. Residues: CSAKHGTSGRNEQFF.

The chain combines TRBV7-9 with TRBJ2-1; TRBD2 aligns across 9 bases. The CDR3 is made up of 19 amino acids. Germline CDR1 SEHNR, CDR2 FQNEAQ (reference sequence). V lost 4 bases to trimming and J lost 7 bases; unmatched junction nucleotides: 20. In nucleotides, the CDR3 is TGTGCCAGCAGCTCCCCGGTTCGGGGCGGGGGGGGACCTCGGAATGAGCAGTTCTTC. Protein sequence: CASSSPVRGGGGPRNEQFF.

The chain carries TRBV10-3 and TRBJ2-2; TRBD2 might be the D (6 bases). This CDR3 spans 14 amino acids. The germline V gene has CDR1 ENHRY and CDR2 SYGVKD. V was trimmed by 6 bases and J by 4 bases, leaving 12 bases between them. The CDR3 protein is CAISPEGFTGELFF. The CDR3 DNA follows: TGTGCCATCAGCCCGGAGGGCTTCACCGGGGAGCTGTTTTTT.

The chain's CDR3 is CASSMAQGLNSPLHF. The CDR3 bases are TGTGCCAGTAGTATGGCACAGGGGCTGAATTCACCCCTCCACTTT. The genes are TRBV19 and TRBJ1-6, with TRBD1 matching over 7 bases. CDR1 and CDR2 (germline): LNHDA, SQIVND (reference sequence). This CDR3 region has 15 residues. Germline trimming cut 3 bases from V and 7 bases from J; bases unmatched to any gene: 6.

The gene calls are TRBV4-1 and TRBJ2-7, with 10 positions matching TRBD1. Germline values: CDR1 MGHRA, CDR2 YSYEKL. CDR3 length: 15 residues. The V segment lost 1 base and the J segment 4 bases; nucleotides outside the gene matches: 4. As DNA, the CDR3 is TGCGCCAGCAGCCAAGCGGACAGGGGGGTGTACGAGCAGTACTTC. Its translation: CASSQADRGVYEQYF.